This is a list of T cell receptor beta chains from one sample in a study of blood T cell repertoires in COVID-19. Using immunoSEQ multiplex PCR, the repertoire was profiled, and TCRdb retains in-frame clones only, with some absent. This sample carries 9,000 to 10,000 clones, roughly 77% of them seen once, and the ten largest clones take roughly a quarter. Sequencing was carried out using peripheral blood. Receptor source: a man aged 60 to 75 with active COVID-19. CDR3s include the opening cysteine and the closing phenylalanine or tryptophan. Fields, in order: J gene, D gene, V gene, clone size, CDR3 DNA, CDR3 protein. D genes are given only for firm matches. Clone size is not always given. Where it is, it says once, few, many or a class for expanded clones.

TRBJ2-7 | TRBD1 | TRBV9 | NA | TGTGCCAGCAGCGCTTTGGACAGGGGAGGTGAGCAGTACTTC | CASSALDRGGEQYF
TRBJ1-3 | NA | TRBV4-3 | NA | TGCGCCAGCAGCCAAGAGGCGGATCTCTCTGGAAACACCATATATTTT | CASSQEADLSGNTIYF
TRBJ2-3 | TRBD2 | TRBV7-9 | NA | TGTGCCAGCAGCCTCTCTAGCGGGGGGCATGATACGCAGTATTTT | CASSLSSGGHDTQYF
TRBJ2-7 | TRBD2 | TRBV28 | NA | TGTGCCAGCAGGCTCCGGGACTACACCTACGAGCAGTACTTC | CASRLRDYTYEQYF
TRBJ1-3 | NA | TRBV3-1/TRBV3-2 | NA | TGTGCCAGCAGCCAAGATTGGCCGGCGGACTCTGGAAACACCATATATTTT | CASSQDWPADSGNTIYF
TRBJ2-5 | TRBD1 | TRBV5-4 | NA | TGTGCCAGCAGTATGAAACGACAGGGCGTAGGAGAGACCCAGTACTTC | CASSMKRQGVGETQYF
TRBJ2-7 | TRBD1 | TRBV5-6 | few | TGTGCCAGCAGCCCGACAGGGTTGTTGGTCTACGAGCAGTACTTC | CASSPTGLLVYEQYF
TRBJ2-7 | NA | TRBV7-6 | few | TGTGCCAGCAGCTTTTTGGGGGCCTCCTACGAGCAGTACTTC | CASSFLGASYEQYF
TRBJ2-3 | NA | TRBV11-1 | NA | TGTGCCAGCAGCCCTAGGGGCAGCACAGATACGCAGTATTTT | CASSPRGSTDTQYF
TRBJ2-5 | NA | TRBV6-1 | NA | TGTGCCAGCAGTGAAGGCGGAGGCTTGACCCAGTACTTC | CASSEGGGLTQYF
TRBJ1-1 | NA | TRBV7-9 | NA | TGTGCCAGCAGCTTCGGGTCCAAAAACACTGAAGCTTTCTTT | CASSFGSKNTEAFF
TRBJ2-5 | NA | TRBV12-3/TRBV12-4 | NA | TGTGCCAGCAGTTTAGGGCAGAAAGAGACCCAGTACTTC | CASSLGQKETQYF
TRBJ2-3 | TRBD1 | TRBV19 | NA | TGTGCCACCCGAGACAGGGGCCGAGTAGATACGCAGTATTTT | CATRDRGRVDTQYF
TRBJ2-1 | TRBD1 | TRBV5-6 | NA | TGTGCCAGCAGCCCAGTAGGGGGCGGGCAGTTCTTC | CASSPVGGGQFF
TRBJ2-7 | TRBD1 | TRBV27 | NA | TGTGCCAGCAGTTTATCTCCTAGGACAGGGAAAAACGAGCAGTACTTC | CASSLSPRTGKNEQYF
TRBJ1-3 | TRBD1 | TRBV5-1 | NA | TGCGCCAGCAGCTGGGCCGTCGGGACAGGGGGCCGAGGGCAGAACACCATATATTTT | CASSWAVGTGGRGQNTIYF
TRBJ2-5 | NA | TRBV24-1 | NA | TGTGCCACCAGTGACGCGGGACGGGCCCAAGAGACCCAGTACTTC | CATSDAGRAQETQYF
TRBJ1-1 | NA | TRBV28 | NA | TGTGCCAGCAGTTTACCCAGGGGCACTGAAGCTTTCTTT | CASSLPRGTEAFF
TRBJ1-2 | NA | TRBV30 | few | TGTGCCTGGAGTGCCGACCGGGGAGGCTATGGCTACACCTTC | CAWSADRGGYGYTF
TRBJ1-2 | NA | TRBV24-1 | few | TGTGCCACCAGCGGTCGGTACTATGGCTACACCTTC | CATSGRYYGYTF
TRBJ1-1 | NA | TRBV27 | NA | TGTGCCAGCAGTTTAAGGTCTCTCACCCGGACAATGAACACTGAAGCTTTCTTT | CASSLRSLTRTMNTEAFF
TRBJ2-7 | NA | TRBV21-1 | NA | TGTGCCAGCAGCCCCCGGACAGGGGTAGTTTACGAGCAGTACTTC | CASSPRTGVVYEQYF
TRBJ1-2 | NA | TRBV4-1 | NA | TGCGCCAGCAGCCAAGACTTCTCAGGGTCCCCACATGGCTACACCTTC | CASSQDFSGSPHGYTF
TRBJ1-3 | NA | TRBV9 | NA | TGTGCCAGCAGCGTAGCCGGGACAGGAAACACCATATATTTT | CASSVAGTGNTIYF
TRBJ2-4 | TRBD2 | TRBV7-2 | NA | TGTGCCAGCAGCTTAGGAGGGGCGGGAGGGGCCAAAAACATTCAGTACTTC | CASSLGGAGGAKNIQYF
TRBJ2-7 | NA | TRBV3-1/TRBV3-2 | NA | TGTGCCAGCAGCCAAGCAATTGAAGGCGGATATAATTCCTACGAGCAGTACTTC | CASSQAIEGGYNSYEQYF
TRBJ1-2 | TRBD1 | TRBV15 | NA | TGTGCCACCAGCAGAACAGGGGACTATGGCTACACCTTC | CATSRTGDYGYTF
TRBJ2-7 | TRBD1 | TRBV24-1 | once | TGTGCCACCAGTGATTTTTGGGACAGGGGCGACGAGCAGTACTTC | CATSDFWDRGDEQYF
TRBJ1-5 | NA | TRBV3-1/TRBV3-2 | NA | TGTGCCAGCAGCCAAGCCTCAGGCAATCAGCCCCAGCATTTT | CASSQASGNQPQHF
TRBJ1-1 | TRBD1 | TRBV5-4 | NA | TGTGCCAGCAGCAGCAGGACAGGGGACACTGAAGCTTTCTTT | CASSSRTGDTEAFF
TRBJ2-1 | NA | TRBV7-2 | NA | TGTGCCAGCAGCTTAGAAACGGGGTTTGAGCAGTTCTTC | CASSLETGFEQFF
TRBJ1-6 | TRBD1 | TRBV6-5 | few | TGTGCCAGCAGTTACTCGGGTAGGACAGGCGGCTCACCCCTCCACTTT | CASSYSGRTGGSPLHF
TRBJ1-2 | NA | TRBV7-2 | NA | TGTGCCAGCAGACAGGATTCAAACTATGGCTACACCTTC | CASRQDSNYGYTF
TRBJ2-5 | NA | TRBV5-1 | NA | TGCGCCAGCAGAGTAGGGGGGGCAGGAGAGACCCAGTACTTC | CASRVGGAGETQYF
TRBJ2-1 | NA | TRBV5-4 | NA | TGTGCCAGCAGCTTGGAAGGGGCCCGGTCCTACAATGAGCAGTTCTTC | CASSLEGARSYNEQFF
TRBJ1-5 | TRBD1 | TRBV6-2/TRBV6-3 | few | TGTGCCAGCAGCCGGGGGACAGGTACGTTGAAGAGCAATCAGCCCCAGCATTTT | CASSRGTGTLKSNQPQHF
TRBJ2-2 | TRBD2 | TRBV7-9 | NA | TGTGCCAGCAGTCCGGGACTAGCGGGAGTCAGCACCGGAGAGCTGTTTTTT | CASSPGLAGVSTGELFF
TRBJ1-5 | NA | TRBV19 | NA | TGTGCCAGTAACTATGGCAGGGATGGTCGCAATCAGCCCCAGCATTTT | CASNYGRDGRNQPQHF
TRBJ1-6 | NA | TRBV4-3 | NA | TGCGCCAGCAGCCAAGATCAGGCGGGAGGCTCCTATAATTCACCCCTCCACTTT | CASSQDQAGGSYNSPLHF
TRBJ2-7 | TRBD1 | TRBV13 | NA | TGTGCCAGCAGCTTAGACAGGGGGCCGGGCGAGCAGTACTTC | CASSLDRGPGEQYF
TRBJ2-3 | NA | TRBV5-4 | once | TGTGCCAGCAGCTCACTAGTATCAGATACGCAGTATTTT | CASSSLVSDTQYF
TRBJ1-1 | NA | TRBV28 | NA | TGTGCCAGCGGGGCAGCCCAGAGCACTGAAGCTTTCTTT | CASGAAQSTEAFF
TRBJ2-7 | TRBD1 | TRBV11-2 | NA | TGTGCCAGCAGATCCGGACGGGGGACAGGGGACACCTACGAGCAGTACTTC | CASRSGRGTGDTYEQYF
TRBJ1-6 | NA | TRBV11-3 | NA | TGTGCCAGCAGCTTATTTATCGGCAGGAATAATTCACCCCTCCACTTT | CASSLFIGRNNSPLHF
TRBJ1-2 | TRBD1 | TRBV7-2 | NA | TGTGCCAGCAGCCTCGACAGGGGCGGCTACACCTTC | CASSLDRGGYTF
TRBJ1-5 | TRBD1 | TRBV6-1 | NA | TGTGCCAGCAGTGAGTTACAGGGGACCTTCAATCAGCCCCAGCATTTT | CASSELQGTFNQPQHF
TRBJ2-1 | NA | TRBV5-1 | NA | TGCGCCAGCACAGGGGTATTGGCCTACAATGAGCAGTTCTTC | CASTGVLAYNEQFF
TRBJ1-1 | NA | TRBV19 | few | TGTGCCAGTAGTGAGATCCGGGACATCCACATGAACACTGAAGCTTTCTTT | CASSEIRDIHMNTEAFF
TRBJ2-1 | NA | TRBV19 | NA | TGTGCCAGTACGAGGGGCGGGGCGCGTGTGAATGAGCAGTTCTTC | CASTRGGARVNEQFF
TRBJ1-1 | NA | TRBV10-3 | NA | TGTGCCATCAGTGAGTCGAGGGGGGGCGCTGAAGCTTTCTTT | CAISESRGGAEAFF
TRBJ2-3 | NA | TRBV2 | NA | TGTGCCAGCAGTCCCATCCGGGTTCGCACAGATACGCAGTATTTT | CASSPIRVRTDTQYF
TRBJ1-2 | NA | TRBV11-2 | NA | TGTGCCAGCAGCTTATACGGGAAAGATGGCTACACCTTC | CASSLYGKDGYTF
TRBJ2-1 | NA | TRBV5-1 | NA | TGCGCCAGCAGCTTGGAGGCGGGAAGGTTGAACAATGAGCAGTTCTTC | CASSLEAGRLNNEQFF